This record looks at one T cell receptor (beta chain) sequence and its context. Antigen: not known. This specimen comes from a study of vaccination and CD4 T cells after COVID-19. Treatment defined: approximately nine-day PBMC culture with coronavirus spike peptide pools or control peptides (ViraFEST assay). Gathered ahead of the COVID-19 pandemic (2011-2018) were the CD4+ T cells of the unexposed donor. Cultured CD4+ T cell DNA underwent sequencing with the Oncomine TCR Beta short-read assay. Genomic DNA was isolated from cultured CD4+ T cells. TCRdb fed the PCR reads into MiXCR, producing one record per CDR3 protein. This table has some 9,900 distinct CDR3 sequences, about 30% appearing once. The V segment lost 4 bases and the J segment 3 bases; nucleotides outside the gene matches: 1. This CDR3 is built from 14 residues. Germline-derived CDR1 and CDR2 are SNHLY and FYNNEI.

The sequencing sample was made of CD4+ T cells from blood, cultured in vitro. This chain uses TRBV2 with TRBJ2-5, with 11 nucleotides matching TRBD2. The TCR originated in a human donor in good health. The CDR3 region is CASSVLAGEETQYF. For the CDR3, the DNA is TGTGCCAGCAGTGTACTAGCGGGAGAAGAGACCCAGTACTTC.